Below, one T cell receptor beta chain is given with its context. Patients with Susac syndrome showed fulfilment of recently defined diagnostic criteria for definite or probable disease. An input of roughly 0.5 to 1 ug of RNA was subjected to reverse transcription using random hexamers. The amplification used immunoSEQ multiplex PCR on TCR beta CDR3; it spanned 54 Vbeta and 13 Jbeta. From the immunoSEQ multiplex PCR reads, TCRdb called clonotypes with MiXCR, one entry per CDR3 protein. The table includes 55,000 to 75,000 distinct CDR3 sequences, approximately 93% detected once. These data originate in a study of CD8 T cells in Susac syndrome. The V gene's germline CDR1 is SGHRS and CDR2 YFSETQ. The V end was cut by 7 bases, the J end by 0 bases, with 13 bases between. This CDR3 spans 14 amino acids.

This clonotype was obtained from a human donor with Susac syndrome. J is TRBJ2-5 and V is TRBV5-1; the D gene is possibly TRBD2 (7 bases). The sample comprised CD4+ T cells from PBMCs. As DNA, the CDR3 is TGCGCCAGCTCGGGGGGCCCTGACCAAGAGACCCAGTACTTC. Protein sequence: CASSGGPDQETQYF. Based on the CDR3 plus reference TRBV5-1 and TRBJ2-5, the full variable domain is KAGVTQTPRYLIKTRGQQVTLSCSPISGHRSVSWYQQTPGQGLQFLFEYFSETQRNKGNFPGRFSGRQFSNSRSEMNVSTLELGDSALYLCASSGGPDQETQYFGPGTRLLVL.